One and the same sample provided the 29 T cell receptor beta chains below, sequenced in a study of T cell responses to AZD1222 COVID-19 vaccine (dated by TCRdb to the early 2020s). Per the publication, the time point label means: baseline before first vaccination. The library was made by the immunoSEQ multiplex PCR assay. Sourced from immuneACCESS, this table was stored by TCRdb with only in-frame sequences that have V and J called. A share of the clones is absent; for the studies checked, an unresolved V gene accounts for under half, and the remainder has no known explanation. This sample comprises 85,000 to 100,000 clones, approximately 92% of them detected only once. The ten biggest clones cover 12% of the sample. Sequenced material: peripheral blood, taken on day 0 of AZD1222 vaccination. The receptors originated from an adult in good health.

The chain has TRBV6-5 and TRBJ2-7; 10 nucleotides line up with TRBD1. Germline-derived CDR1 and CDR2 are MNHEY and SVGAGI. Losses at the gene ends were 8 bases for V and 3 bases for J; bases not matched to a gene: 10. The CDR3 sequence is 15 residues long. The CDR3 nucleotides are TGTGCCAGCTCTAAGAAGACAGGGGGCCTCTACGAGCAGTACTTC. This codes for CASSKKTGGLYEQYF.

This clone was recorded once. The chain employs TRBV25-1 and TRBJ1-2; TRBD1 is a possible D gene (6 bases). V was pared by 6 bases and J by 6 bases, with 14 bases between. In germline, CDR1 is MGHDK, CDR2 SYGVNS. The CDR3 is 13 residues long. CDR3 loop: CASRRDNRDGYTF. CDR3 sequence (DNA): TGTGCCAGCAGGAGGGACAATCGAGATGGCTACACCTTC.

The J gene is TRBJ1-1, the V gene TRBV4-3, with unresolved D. In germline, CDR1 is LGHNA, CDR2 YSLEER. The CDR3 loop spans 14 amino acids. Trimming shortened V by 0 bases and J by 5 bases, and 10 bases separated the two germline ends. The CDR3 DNA reads TGCGCCAGCAGCCAAGACAGAATGGGGACTGAAGCTTTCTTT. It specifies CASSQDRMGTEAFF.

This clone was recorded once. J is TRBJ2-3 and V is TRBV6-5; no reliable D call. Germline CDR1 MNHEY, CDR2 SVGAGI. CDR3 size: 11 residues. The V end was cut by 0 bases, the J end by 5 bases, with 0 bases between. CDR3 residues: CASSYSDTQYF. CDR3 in DNA: TGTGCCAGCAGTTACTCAGATACGCAGTATTTT.

J is TRBJ1-2 and V is TRBV10-3, with 7 bases aligning to TRBD1. The germline V gene has CDR1 ENHRY and CDR2 SYGVKD. The CDR3 is made up of 13 amino acids. V shed 7 bases and J 2 bases; nucleotides not matched to a gene: 4. CDR3 in amino acids: CAITPGQNYGYTF. In DNA form, the CDR3 reads TGTGCCATCACCCCGGGACAGAACTATGGCTACACCTTC.

The chain uses TRBV5-6 and TRBJ1-4; the D gene is possibly TRBD1 (6 bases). Germline V CDR1 and CDR2: SGHDT, YYEEEE. The CDR3 runs 12 residues. Trimming stripped 2 bases from V and 14 bases from J, with 13 bases between. CDR3: CASSLPTGHLFF. CDR3 DNA: TGTGCCAGCAGCTTACCGACGGGACATCTGTTTTTT.

This chain links TRBV4-3 with TRBJ2-7; TRBD2 might be the D (6 bases). Trimming left V 11 bases short and J 0 bases short, with 17 bases between. The CDR3 consists of 14 residues. From germline, CDR1 is LGHNA and CDR2 YSLEER. The CDR3 protein is CALPHGGSSYEQYF. In DNA, the CDR3 is TGCGCCTTACCCCACGGGGGAAGCTCCTACGAGCAGTACTTC.

This chain joins TRBV30 and TRBJ1-5; 9 bases map to TRBD1. Trimming took 2 bases from V and 7 from J; bases not matched to a gene: 6. This CDR3 comprises 14 residues. Germline CDR1 is GTSNPN and CDR2 is SVGIG (reference sequence). CDR3 DNA: TGTGCCTGGAGTTGGACAGGGGCACGGCAGCCCCAGCATTTT. Protein product: CAWSWTGARQPQHF.

The rearrangement joins TRBV11-2 to TRBJ1-5, with D hard to call. This CDR3 comprises 15 residues. V was pared by 6 bases and J by 5 bases, with 17 bases between. The germline CDR1 and CDR2 sequences are SGHAT and FQNNGV. The CDR3 spells CASSPGNTLYQPQHF. As DNA, the CDR3 is TGTGCCAGCAGTCCCGGGAATACACTTTATCAGCCCCAGCATTTT.

V and J are TRBV19 and TRBJ2-7; a weak D match, TRBD1 (6 bases). The CDR3 length is 17 residues. V lost 3 bases, J lost 5 bases, and 23 bases lay in between. Germline V CDR1 and CDR2: LNHDA, SQIVND (reference sequence). CDR3 loop: CASSITGQRKRRNEQYF. DNA of the CDR3: TGTGCCAGTAGTATCACCGGACAGCGAAAAAGGCGGAACGAGCAGTACTTC.

This CDR3 reads CASSVAGTQADTQYF. As DNA, the CDR3 is TGTGCCAGCAGCGTAGCTGGGACTCAGGCAGATACGCAGTATTTT. V is TRBV9 and J is TRBJ2-3; tentatively, D is TRBD2 (6 bases). V shed 0 bases and J shed 4 bases, with 12 bases lying between them. Germline V gene sequence: CDR1 SGDLS, CDR2 YYNGEE. This CDR3 has 15 amino acids.

The chain uses TRBV28 and TRBJ1-5; 9 bases fit TRBD1. CDR1 and CDR2 from the germline V gene are MDHEN and SYDVKM. This CDR3 has 15 residues. V gave up 10 bases and J gave up 4 bases; unmatched junction bases: 11. In nucleotides, the CDR3 is TGTGCCATCCTCAAAACAGGGGGCACGAATCAGCCCCAGCATTTT. The encoded protein is CAILKTGGTNQPQHF.

This clone appeared once. The V gene is TRBV24-1, the J gene TRBJ1-1, with 7 bases aligning to TRBD1. CDR1 and CDR2 from the germline V gene are KGHDR and SFDVKD. The V segment lost 4 bases and the J segment 1 base; nucleotides outside the gene matches: 14. The CDR3 runs to 18 residues. The CDR3 DNA is TGTGCCACCAGTGACTCAGGCCGGTCAGGGGGGCAGAACACTGAAGCTTTCTTT. This encodes CATSDSGRSGGQNTEAFF.

The CDR3 DNA follows: TGCGCCAGCAGCTTCCGACTAGCGGGTCACTCCTACAATGAGCAGTTCTTC. It yields the protein CASSFRLAGHSYNEQFF. V gene TRBV5-1 combines with J gene TRBJ2-1, with TRBD2 matching over 10 bases. The CDR3 is 17 amino acids. Per germline, CDR1 SGHRS and CDR2 YFSETQ. V was clipped by 2 bases and J by 0 bases; unmatched bases: 5. Full variable domain (rest looked up from reference TRBV5-1 and TRBJ2-1): KAGVTQTPRYLIKTRGQQVTLSCSPISGHRSVSWYQQTPGQGLQFLFEYFSETQRNKGNFPGRFSGRQFSNSRSEMNVSTLELGDSALYLCASSFRLAGHSYNEQFFGPGTRLTVL.

This chain links TRBV29-1 with TRBJ1-6; TRBD1 aligns across 7 bases. J gave up 7 bases and V 4 bases, and 7 bases lay outside the gene matches. This CDR3 is 14 amino acids long. Germline assignment: CDR1 SQVTM and CDR2 ANQGSEA. For the CDR3, the DNA is TGCAGCGTTGGGACAGGAGGATTCAATTCACCCCTCCACTTT. Amino acid sequence: CSVGTGGFNSPLHF.

The chain is built from TRBV27 and TRBJ1-2, with 8 bases aligning to TRBD1. The germline gives CDR1 MNHEY, CDR2 SMNVEV (reference sequence). V was clipped by 5 bases and J by 4 bases; unmatched bases: 6. The CDR3 is 14 amino acids. DNA of the CDR3: TGTGCCAGCAGTCATCGCAGGGGGCCCTATGGCTACACCTTC. It encodes CASSHRRGPYGYTF.

The chain carries TRBV9 and TRBJ2-7, with D uncertain. The CDR3 is 14 residues long. V lost 0 bases and J lost 3, with 10 bases in between. Looked up from germline, CDR1 is SGDLS and CDR2 is YYNGEE. Here the CDR3 DNA reads TGTGCCAGCAGCGTAGCGGCAAACCGCTACGAGCAGTACTTC. It yields the protein CASSVAANRYEQYF.

The genes are TRBV24-1 and TRBJ2-7, with D possibly TRBD1 on 6 matching bases. This CDR3 is built from 15 residues. CDR1 KGHDR and CDR2 SFDVKD come from the germline V gene. V lost 2 bases and J 3 bases, leaving 13 bases between the germline ends. This CDR3 reads CATSDSGQGNYEQYF. CDR3 DNA sequence: TGTGCCACCAGTGATTCCGGCCAGGGGAACTACGAGCAGTACTTC.

The chain is built from TRBV24-1 and TRBJ2-3; 9 positions match TRBD2. With 5 bases clipped from V and 2 bases from J, the junction kept 4 bases outside the gene matches. The CDR3 is 15 amino acids. CDR1 KGHDR and CDR2 SFDVKD come from the germline V gene. The CDR3 nucleotides read TGTGCCACCAGTGTTAGCGGGGGTAACACAGATACGCAGTATTTT. Translation gives CATSVSGGNTDTQYF.

The chain is built from TRBV27 and TRBJ2-1; the match to TRBD2 covers 7 bases. This CDR3 has 13 amino acids. V gave up 11 bases and J gave up 7 bases; unmatched junction bases: 11. CDR1 is MNHEY and CDR2 is SMNVEV in the germline V gene (reference sequence). The CDR3 DNA reads TGTGCCCTACTAGCGAAAAAGGGGAATGAGCAGTTCTTC. Amino acids: CALLAKKGNEQFF.

This chain links TRBV12-3 or TRBV12-4 with TRBJ2-1; D might be TRBD1 or TRBD2, each matching 6 bases. V lost 5 bases and J 14 bases, leaving 19 bases between the germline ends. CDR3 size: 13 residues. The CDR3 region is CASSPKGWGAEFF. DNA for the CDR3: TGTGCCAGCAGTCCCAAGGGGTGGGGGGCCGAGTTCTTC.

CDR3 nucleotides: TGTGCCAGCAGTTTCCCGGTAACAACTAATGAAAAACTGTTTTTT. Its translation is CASSFPVTTNEKLFF. This rearrangement joins TRBV28 to TRBJ1-4; D ambiguous. The V end was cut by 3 bases, the J end by 0 bases, with 8 bases between. Germline assignment: CDR1 MDHEN and CDR2 SYDVKM. The CDR3 has 15 amino acids.

The chain carries TRBV5-6 and TRBJ2-2; D unclear. The germline gives CDR1 SGHDT, CDR2 YYEEEE. V was clipped by 0 bases and J by 6 bases, with 9 bases between them. CDR3 length equals 14 residues. The CDR3 region has the DNA TGTGCCAGCAGCTTGGTGACGGGTCCCGGGGAGCTGTTTTTT. Amino acid sequence: CASSLVTGPGELFF.

The chain is built from TRBV11-3 and TRBJ2-1, with 7 bases fitting TRBD2. The CDR3 consists of 15 residues. Germline V CDR1 and CDR2: SGHNT, YENEEA. Unmatched junction bases numbered 7, after V lost 0 bases and J lost 8 bases. This CDR3 reads CASSLEGVAGDEQFF. In DNA, the CDR3 is TGTGCCAGCAGCTTAGAAGGGGTAGCGGGCGATGAGCAGTTCTTC.

The chain combines TRBV29-1 with TRBJ1-1; 7 bases are shared with TRBD1. Trimming took 5 bases from V and 11 from J; bases not matched to a gene: 14. Germline-derived CDR1 and CDR2 are SQVTM and ANQGSEA. This CDR3 has 13 residues. CDR3 coding DNA: TGCAGCGTTCGGACCAGGGGGAAAGGAGAGGCTTTCTTT. It translates to CSVRTRGKGEAFF. The variable domain in full, with the rest retrieved from reference TRBV29-1 and TRBJ1-1, is SAVISQKPSRDICQRGTSLTIQCQVDSQVTMMFWYRQQPGQSLTLIATANQGSEATYESGFVIDKFPISRPNLTFSTLTVSNMSPEDSSIYLCSVRTRGKGEAFFGQGTRLTVV.

This rearrangement joins TRBV11-2 to TRBJ2-4, with a weak D call TRBD1 (5 bases). Germline V CDR1 and CDR2: SGHAT, FQNNGV. Trimming left V 1 base short and J 4 bases short, with 8 bases between. The CDR3 covers 14 residues. The CDR3 here is CASSLVPGKNIQYF. The DNA of the CDR3 is TGTGCCAGCAGCTTAGTTCCAGGGAAAAACATTCAGTACTTC.

The V call is TRBV5-1, the J call TRBJ1-1; D may be TRBD1 (6 bases). CDR3 length equals 13 residues. Germline values: CDR1 SGHRS, CDR2 YFSETQ. Trimming stripped 0 bases from V and 13 bases from J, with 16 bases between. In DNA form, the CDR3 reads TGCGCCAGCAGCTTGGCGGCAGGGCAAGGGGGTTTCTTT. It specifies CASSLAAGQGGFF.

The rearrangement uses TRBV19 and TRBJ2-3; D is ambiguous. This CDR3 region has 15 residues. Trimming took 0 bases from V and 2 from J, leaving 9 bases between them. Germline CDR1 reads LNHDA; CDR2 reads SQIVND (reference sequence). The CDR3 DNA follows: TGTGCCAGTAGTATAGAAGGATCGAACACAGATACGCAGTATTTT. Residues: CASSIEGSNTDTQYF. Full variable domain (remainder filled in from reference TRBV19 and TRBJ2-3): DGGITQSPKYLFRKEGQNVTLSCEQNLNHDAMYWYRQDPGQGLRLIYYSQIVNDFQKGDIAEGYSVSREKKESFPLTVTSAQKNPTAFYLCASSIEGSNTDTQYFGPGTRLTVL.

The V and J genes are TRBV7-6 and TRBJ1-1, with D unclear. Trimming pared 4 bases from V and 4 bases from J, leaving 7 bases between. The germline V gene encodes CDR1 SGHVS and CDR2 FNYEAQ. CDR3 length equals 12 residues. CDR3 sequence (DNA): TGTGCCAGCAGCTCCGGGTCCACTGAAGCTTTCTTT. This sequence encodes CASSSGSTEAFF.